This T cell receptor (beta chain) was recorded in a study of T-cell memory formation after mild COVID-19. Each CDR3 protein is one row after TCRdb ran MiXCR on the 5' RACE reads. The table has hundreds of thousands of distinct CDR3 sequences, 16% seen once. Trimming took off 5 bases at V and 5 bases at J, with 15 bases between the two ends. CDR1 is MNHEY, CDR2 SVGEGT, per germline. The CDR3 contains 14 residues. Findings and limits, study-wide: Clones that got smaller from day 15 to 85 had even CD4/CD8, while clones growing later tipped toward CD4+. The pre-infection memory compartment contained some responding clones, suggesting cross-reactive memory joined.

As concerns this clonotype: Its antigen is unknown.

This receptor was taken from a young man who had mild COVID-19 (a few samples of this study predate the infection). Cell type and time point are not known. Sequenced material: PBMCs or a T cell subset sorted from them (not recorded which). The chain uses TRBV6-2 or TRBV6-3 and TRBJ2-5, with D maybe TRBD2 (5 bases). As DNA, the CDR3 is TGTGCCAGCAGTCCGACAAATCCGGGGGAGACCCAGTACTTC. Translating it yields CASSPTNPGETQYF.